A selection of T cell receptor beta chains follows, all from one sample in a study of T cells and copy number aberrations in small-cell lung cancer. Sequencing used immunoSEQ multiplex PCR; TCRdb keeps in-frame clones, though not all of them. The sample shows a few thousand clones, less than 85% of them seen only once. Input material: normal tissue next to the tumor. Receptors were obtained from a man between 65 and 85 years old with small cell lung cancer. The CDR3 runs from the conserved cysteine through the conserved F or W. A D gene is named only where the DNA matches it firmly. Size is omitted from some rows. Given values are once, few, many or a class for expanded clones.

>once|TRBV10-3|TRBJ2-7|TRBD2
CAISYGASGSYEQYF
TGTGCCATCAGCTACGGCGCTAGCGGGAGTTACGAGCAGTACTTC
>NA|TRBV28|TRBJ2-7|TRBD1
CASMRTGPYEQYF
TGTGCCAGCATGCGGACAGGGCCCTACGAGCAGTACTTC
>NA|TRBV9|TRBJ1-1|TRBD1
CASSAPRGINTEAFF
TGTGCCAGCAGCGCACCCAGGGGGATTAACACTGAAGCTTTCTTT
>NA|TRBV19|TRBJ1-5|TRBD1
CASSIIQGANQPQHF
TGTGCCAGTAGTATAATTCAGGGGGCTAATCAGCCCCAGCATTTT
>few|TRBV18|TRBJ2-5|NA
CASSRQGFQETQYF
TGTGCCAGCTCACGCCAGGGTTTTCAAGAGACCCAGTACTTC
>NA|TRBV18|TRBJ1-2|NA
CASSPPSGGYTF
TGTGCCAGCTCACCACCTTCTGGGGGCTACACCTTC
>NA|TRBV19|TRBJ2-7|NA
CASSIARSSGRVSYEQYF
TGTGCCAGTAGTATAGCAAGGAGTAGCGGCAGGGTCTCCTACGAGCAGTACTTC
>NA|TRBV4-1|TRBJ2-3|TRBD1
CASSPLRGQDRADTQYF
TGCGCCAGCAGCCCGCTCCGAGGACAGGATAGGGCAGATACGCAGTATTTT
>NA|TRBV7-9|TRBJ1-1|NA
CASSLVAGSNTEAFF
TGTGCCAGCAGCTTAGTCGCGGGATCGAACACTGAAGCTTTCTTT
>NA|TRBV5-4|TRBJ2-7|NA
CATSVGVSSYEQYF
TGTGCGACAAGCGTCGGGGTGAGCTCCTACGAGCAGTACTTC
>NA|TRBV21-1|TRBJ2-2|NA
CASSRVEAGELFF
TGTGCCAGCAGCAGGGTTGAGGCCGGGGAGCTGTTTTTT
>NA|TRBV30|TRBJ1-3|NA
CAWSVQTWTESGNTIYF
TGTGCCTGGAGTGTACAGACCTGGACAGAATCTGGAAACACCATATATTTT
>NA|TRBV27|TRBJ2-7|NA
CASSLGSVGYEQYF
TGTGCCAGCAGTTTAGGGTCCGTCGGTTACGAGCAGTACTTC
>NA|TRBV4-3|TRBJ1-2|NA
CASSYLRTRKTYGYTF
TGCGCCAGCAGCTATTTGAGGACGCGAAAGACCTATGGCTACACCTTC